The present T cell receptor (beta chain) was sequenced within a study of T-cell memory formation after mild COVID-19. MiXCR, run by TCRdb on the 5' RACE reads, gives a single entry per CDR3 protein. In the table there are around 340,000 distinct CDR3 sequences, over 13% of which are singletons. General study points: Pre-infection memory contained some responding clones, which suggested that cross-reactive memory had joined. CD4/CD8 balance characterized clones contracting day 15 to 85, and CD4+ skew characterized later expanders. Nothing showed for sure that second-wave clones peaking on day 37 were SARS-CoV-2 specific. Among CD4+ contracting clones, most were CM and EM, and CD8+ ones EMRA.

As concerns this clonotype: Its target is unknown.

The V and J ends lost 3 bases and 4 bases respectively, with 18 bases between them. This CDR3 spans 16 amino acids. Germline CDR1 and CDR2: SGDLS and YYNGEE. This clonotype was sampled from a man aged 18-30 years who had mild COVID-19 (a few samples of this study predate the infection). Cell type and time point are not known. Sequencing was performed on PBMCs or a T cell subset sorted from them (not recorded which). V and J are TRBV9 and TRBJ2-3, with D perhaps assigned TRBD1 or TRBD2 (6 bases each). CDR3 nucleotide sequence: TGTGCCAGCAGCGCTTGGGACGCCGGGGGCCCAGATACGCAGTATTTT. Its protein product is CASSAWDAGGPDTQYF.